These T cell receptor beta chains were read from a single sample in a study of human T cells and chemical hapten exposure. TCRdb itself ran the RACE reads through MiXCR, one entry per CDR3 protein. This sample carries 80,000 to 95,000 distinct CDR3 sequences, around 10% of them seen once, and the ten largest clones take around 4%. The specimen was whole blood, collected in connection with sensitization to the hapten diphenylcyclopropenone (DPC). The origin of the receptors is a woman aged 50 to 60 with alopecia areata. Some clones in this sample may be carry-over from other donors' samples. CDR3s include the opening cysteine and the closing phenylalanine or tryptophan. D genes are given only for firm matches. Rows give clone size only sometimes, using once, few, many, or a class for an expanded clone.

V	size	J	length	D	CDR3	DNA
TRBV28	few	TRBJ2-7	12	TRBD2	CASTGGRYEQYF	TGTGCCAGCACCGGCGGGAGATACGAGCAGTACTTC
TRBV28	many	TRBJ2-3	15	.	CASSLAGTNTDTQYF	TGTGCCAGCAGTTTGGCAGGGACCAACACAGATACGCAGTATTTT
TRBV27	few	TRBJ2-7	16	.	CASSLFAGSAAHEQYF	TGTGCCAGCAGTTTATTTGCAGGGTCTGCAGCCCACGAGCAGTACTTC
TRBV14	.	TRBJ1-6	15	TRBD1	CASSQQGVPGSPLHF	TGTGCCAGCAGCCAACAGGGGGTTCCAGGTTCACCCCTCCACTTT
TRBV7-9	.	TRBJ1-1	16	.	CASSSLMNLRDTEAFF	TGTGCCAGCAGCTCCTTGATGAACTTGAGGGACACTGAAGCTTTCTTT
TRBV28	few	TRBJ2-2	18	.	CASSFWAQLQWNTGELFF	TGTGCCAGCAGCTTTTGGGCACAGCTCCAATGGAACACCGGGGAGCTGTTTTTT
TRBV6-6	many	TRBJ2-2	15	.	CASSDDRPNTGELFF	TGTGCCAGCAGCGACGACAGACCGAACACCGGGGAGCTGTTTTTT
TRBV20-1	few	TRBJ2-1	15	TRBD2	CSAIAGGNSYNEQFF	TGCAGTGCCATAGCGGGAGGGAATTCCTACAATGAGCAGTTCTTC
TRBV28	.	TRBJ2-7	14	.	CASRPGSVPYEQYF	TGTGCCAGCAGACCTGGGAGCGTCCCCTACGAGCAGTACTTC
TRBV7-2	.	TRBJ1-3	14	.	CASSPAPSGNTIYF	TGTGCCAGCAGCCCCGCCCCCTCTGGAAACACCATATATTTT
TRBV3-1	.	TRBJ2-7	13	.	CASSQDSAGRPYF	TGTGCCAGCAGCCAAGATTCGGCCGGCCGACCGTACTTC
TRBV2	.	TRBJ2-2	11	.	CASSGYRVMFF	TGTGCCAGCAGTGGGTACAGGGTAATGTTTTTT
TRBV19	.	TRBJ1-2	15	.	CASSTDSHFNYGYTF	TGTGCCAGTAGTACGGACAGCCATTTCAACTATGGCTACACCTTC
TRBV14	many	TRBJ1-1	13	.	CASSRGVNTEAFF	TGTGCCAGCAGCCGAGGGGTAAACACTGAAGCTTTCTTT
TRBV3-1	many	TRBJ2-7	16	TRBD2	CASSHGRPTTVGEQYF	TGTGCCAGCAGCCACGGGAGGCCAACGACGGTGGGCGAGCAGTACTTC
TRBV3-1	many	TRBJ2-7	14	.	CASSQVGGGGQQYF	TGTGCCAGCAGCCAAGTCGGCGGAGGGGGCCAGCAGTACTTC
TRBV20-1	few	TRBJ2-6	16	.	CSARAGIRSGANVLTF	TGCAGTGCTAGAGCTGGGATCCGCTCTGGGGCCAACGTCCTGACTTTC
TRBV20-1	.	TRBJ2-1	14	.	CSASPSDSYNEQFF	TGCAGTGCTAGCCCTAGCGACTCCTACAATGAGCAGTTCTTC
TRBV6-2/TRBV6-3	.	TRBJ1-2	15	TRBD1	CASSSAGTDNYGYTF	TGTGCCAGCAGTTCGGCCGGGACAGATAACTATGGCTACACCTTC
TRBV7-8	.	TRBJ2-5	15	TRBD1	CASSLGRDRDKTQYF	TGTGCCAGCAGCTTAGGCCGGGACAGGGATAAGACCCAGTACTTC
TRBV2	.	TRBJ2-3	14	.	CASSEEEGTDTQYF	TGTGCCAGCAGCGAAGAGGAGGGCACAGATACGCAGTATTTT
TRBV30	.	TRBJ2-2	15	.	CAWSEQGLNTGELFF	TGTGCCTGGAGTGAACAGGGCCTGAACACCGGGGAGCTGTTTTTT
TRBV27	many	TRBJ1-2	13	TRBD1	CASSFPGGRGYTF	TGTGCCAGCAGTTTCCCAGGGGGCCGGGGCTACACCTTC
TRBV11-2	few	TRBJ1-1	13	.	CASRAWRNTEAFF	TGTGCCAGCAGGGCGTGGAGGAACACTGAAGCTTTCTTT
TRBV4-3	many	TRBJ1-2	14	.	CASSQEEEGFGYTF	TGCGCCAGCAGCCAGGAGGAAGAGGGTTTCGGCTACACCTTC
TRBV20-1	.	TRBJ2-5	12	.	CSAKVRQETQYF	TGCAGTGCTAAGGTTCGACAAGAGACCCAGTACTTC
TRBV5-1	few	TRBJ2-3	15	.	CASSLRTRNSDTQYF	TGCGCCAGCAGCTTACGGACACGAAACTCAGATACGCAGTATTTT
TRBV6-5	.	TRBJ2-7	13	.	CASRMGNSYEQYF	TGTGCCAGCCGCATGGGGAACTCCTACGAGCAGTACTTC
TRBV30	.	TRBJ2-3	12	.	CAWTEGADTQYF	TGTGCCTGGACCGAAGGGGCGGATACGCAGTATTTT
TRBV29-1	.	TRBJ2-7	13	.	CSVGSGRLYEQYF	TGCAGCGTTGGAAGCGGTCGACTCTACGAGCAGTACTTC
TRBV3-1	many	TRBJ2-3	18	TRBD2	CASSQGNPGLAETDTQYF	TGTGCCAGCAGCCAAGGAAATCCGGGACTAGCGGAGACAGATACGCAGTATTTT
TRBV21-1	.	TRBJ1-5	17	.	CASSKVYRRVSNQPQHF	TGTGCCAGCAGCAAAGTCTACAGGAGGGTTAGCAATCAGCCCCAGCATTTT
TRBV6-1	many	TRBJ1-5	14	.	CASSEAQPPKPQHF	TGTGCCAGCAGTGAAGCCCAGCCCCCAAAGCCCCAGCATTTT
TRBV5-1	many	TRBJ2-1	15	.	CASSLVATSYNEQFF	TGCGCCAGCAGCTTGGTGGCCACCTCCTACAATGAGCAGTTCTTC
TRBV6-6	.	TRBJ1-4	15	.	CASSYSEFAGEKLFF	TGTGCCAGCAGTTACTCAGAATTCGCTGGGGAAAAACTGTTTTTT
TRBV29-1	few	TRBJ1-2	13	.	CSVTTGALYGYTF	TGCAGCGTGACAACCGGCGCCCTCTATGGCTACACCTTC
TRBV7-2	many	TRBJ1-5	13	.	CASSPGTNQPQHF	TGTGCCAGCAGCCCAGGGACTAATCAGCCCCAGCATTTT
TRBV6-2/TRBV6-3	many	TRBJ2-6	15	.	CASSYGVGGANVLTF	TGTGCCAGCAGTTACGGGGTCGGAGGGGCCAACGTCCTGACTTTC
TRBV7-6	few	TRBJ2-7	14	.	CASSLAGQGSEQYF	TGTGCCAGCAGCTTAGCGGGGCAGGGAAGCGAGCAGTACTTC
TRBV6-5	many	TRBJ1-1	13	TRBD1	CASTEGAGTEAFF	TGTGCCAGCACCGAGGGGGCTGGCACTGAAGCTTTCTTT
TRBV4-3	many	TRBJ2-6	16	.	CASSQGRRSGANVLTF	TGCGCCAGCAGCCAGGGACGGCGCTCTGGGGCCAACGTCCTGACTTTC
TRBV7-9	many	TRBJ1-2	14	TRBD1	CASSLPGQGDGYTF	TGTGCCAGCAGCCTGCCGGGACAGGGGGACGGCTACACCTTC
TRBV2	few	TRBJ1-6	14	TRBD1	CASSSGTGASPLHF	TGTGCCAGCAGTTCCGGGACAGGGGCCTCACCCCTCCACTTT